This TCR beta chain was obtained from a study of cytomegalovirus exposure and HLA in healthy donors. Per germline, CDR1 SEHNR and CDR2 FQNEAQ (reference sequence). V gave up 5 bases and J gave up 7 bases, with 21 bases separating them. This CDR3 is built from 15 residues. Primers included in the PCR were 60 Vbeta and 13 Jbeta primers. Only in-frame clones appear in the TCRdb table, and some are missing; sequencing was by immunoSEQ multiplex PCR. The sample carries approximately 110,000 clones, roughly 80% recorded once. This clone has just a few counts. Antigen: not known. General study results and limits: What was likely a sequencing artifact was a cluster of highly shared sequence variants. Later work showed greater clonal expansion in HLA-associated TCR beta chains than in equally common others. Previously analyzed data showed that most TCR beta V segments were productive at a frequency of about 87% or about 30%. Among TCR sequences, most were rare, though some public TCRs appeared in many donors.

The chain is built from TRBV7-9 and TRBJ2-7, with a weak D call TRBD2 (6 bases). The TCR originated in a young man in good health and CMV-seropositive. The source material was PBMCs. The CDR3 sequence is CASSHDSGLLREQYF. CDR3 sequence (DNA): TGTGCCAGCAGCCACGACAGCGGGCTGTTGAGAGAGCAGTACTTC.